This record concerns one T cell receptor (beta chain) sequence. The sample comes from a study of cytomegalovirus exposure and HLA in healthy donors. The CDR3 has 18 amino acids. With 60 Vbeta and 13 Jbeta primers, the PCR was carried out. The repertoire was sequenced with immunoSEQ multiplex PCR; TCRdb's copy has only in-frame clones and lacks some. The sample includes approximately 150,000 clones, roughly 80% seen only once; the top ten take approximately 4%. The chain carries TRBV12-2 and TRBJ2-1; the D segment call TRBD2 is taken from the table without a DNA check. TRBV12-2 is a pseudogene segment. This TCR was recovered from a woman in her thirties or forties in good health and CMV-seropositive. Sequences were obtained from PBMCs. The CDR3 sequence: CASRPGNWTSGTYNEQFF. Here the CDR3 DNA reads TGTGCAAGTCGCCCCGGGAACTGGACTAGCGGAACCTACAATGAGCAGTTCTTC.